These 14 T cell receptor beta chains originate from one sample sequenced in a study of identifying expanded T cells in peripheral blood. Sequenced by immunoSEQ multiplex PCR; TCRdb stores in-frame clones only, minus some. Here the sample spans about 97,000 clones, about 83% being singletons. Sequenced material: blood. The receptors originated from a person aged 18 to 75 in good health.

The genes are TRBV7-6 and TRBJ2-3, with TRBD2 matching over 9 bases. Germline CDR1 reads SGHVS; CDR2 reads FNYEAQ. V shed 2 bases, J shed 2 bases, and the junction held 5 bases outside the gene matches. The CDR3 is made up of 16 amino acids. CDR3 amino acids: CASSLSSGGLTDTQYF. For the CDR3, the DNA is TGTGCCAGCAGCTTATCAAGCGGGGGGCTCACAGATACGCAGTATTTT.

The chain has TRBV5-5 and TRBJ1-1; D unclear. This CDR3 has 15 residues. The V and J ends lost 4 bases and 8 bases respectively, with 21 bases between them. Germline assignment: CDR1 SGHKS and CDR2 YYEKEE (reference sequence). CDR3 protein: CASSLRGQGKEEAFF. CDR3 in DNA: TGTGCCAGCAGCCTTCGAGGGCAAGGCAAGGAGGAAGCTTTCTTT.

This chain connects TRBV9 to TRBJ1-2; D is possibly TRBD1 (5 bases). Trimming shortened V by 3 bases and J by 4 bases, and 16 bases separated the two germline ends. CDR3 length equals 15 residues. Germline-derived CDR1 and CDR2 are SGDLS and YYNGEE. The chain's CDR3 is CASSGVGEDTYGYTF. The CDR3 region has the DNA TGTGCCAGCAGCGGGGTCGGTGAGGACACCTATGGCTACACCTTC.

The chain is built from TRBV27 and TRBJ1-5; D might be TRBD1 (5 bases). V shed 3 bases and J shed 2 bases, with 11 bases lying between them. This CDR3 comprises 15 residues. The germline V gene has CDR1 MNHEY and CDR2 SMNVEV (reference sequence). This CDR3 reads CASSFVGGGNQPQHF. CDR3 DNA: TGTGCCAGCAGTTTTGTGGGGGGAGGCAATCAGCCCCAGCATTTT.

This clone was seen a single time. In DNA form, the CDR3 reads TGTGCCAGCAGTTCGACAGGGAGATCCTACGAGCAGTACTTC. Translated: CASSSTGRSYEQYF. The chain couples TRBV6-5 to TRBJ2-7; 7 bases line up with TRBD1. Per germline, CDR1 MNHEY and CDR2 SVGAGI. The junction had 4 bases not matched to a gene; V was cut back by 4 bases and J by 1 base. CDR3 length: 14 amino acids.

The chain uses TRBV5-1 and TRBJ2-7, with 7 bases lining up with TRBD2. Per the germline V gene, CDR1 is SGHRS and CDR2 is YFSETQ. J lost 6 bases, V lost 4 bases, and 7 bases had no gene match. The length of the CDR3 is 13 residues. The CDR3 spells CASSQTGGGEQYF. Here the CDR3 DNA reads TGCGCCAGCAGCCAGACGGGGGGAGGCGAGCAGTACTTC.

The chain recombines TRBV10-3 with TRBJ2-3; D is unresolved. V lost 4 bases and J 2 bases, leaving 19 bases between the germline ends. The CDR3 consists of 17 residues. Germline values: CDR1 ENHRY, CDR2 SYGVKD. The CDR3 nucleotides read TGTGCCATCAGTGTATCGAGGACCCCGGATCTCACAGATACGCAGTATTTT. Amino acid sequence: CAISVSRTPDLTDTQYF.

V is TRBV18 and J is TRBJ2-3; 10 bases are a match to TRBD1. This CDR3 is built from 16 residues. CDR1 KGHSH and CDR2 LQKENI come from the germline V gene. V shed 1 base, J shed 6 bases, and the junction held 7 bases outside the gene matches. CDR3 amino acids: CASSPRQGAGADTQYF. The CDR3 bases are TGTGCCAGCTCACCACGACAGGGGGCGGGTGCGGATACGCAGTATTTT.

This clone has just one count. The V and J genes are TRBV11-2 and TRBJ2-3; no clear D gene. The CDR3 length is 14 residues. Germline CDR1 and CDR2: SGHAT and FQNNGV. V lost 1 base and J 3 bases, leaving 8 bases between the germline ends. The CDR3 region has the DNA TGTGCCAGCAGCTTAGTGGCCTTGACAGATACGCAGTATTTT. Translation: CASSLVALTDTQYF.

The rearrangement joins TRBV7-9 to TRBJ2-7; either TRBD1 or TRBD2 may fit D (5 bases each). Trimming took 5 bases from V and 4 from J, leaving 21 bases between them. The germline V gene encodes CDR1 SEHNR and CDR2 FQNEAQ (reference sequence). This CDR3 spans 16 amino acids. The chain's CDR3 is CASSPRQGPISYEQYF. Written as DNA, the CDR3 is TGTGCCAGCAGCCCCAGGCAGGGACCAATATCTTACGAGCAGTACTTC.

This chain uses TRBV18 with TRBJ2-1; D is ambiguous. CDR1 and CDR2 (germline): KGHSH, LQKENI. V shed 0 bases and J shed 3 bases, with 3 bases lying between them. This CDR3 spans 13 amino acids. CDR3 coding DNA: TGTGCCAGCTCACCACCGAGCTACAATGAGCAGTTCTTC. Its protein is CASSPPSYNEQFF.

The chain uses TRBV28 and TRBJ1-2, with a possible D match to TRBD1 (5 bases). This CDR3 is 13 amino acids long. Per the germline V gene, CDR1 is MDHEN and CDR2 is SYDVKM. The V and J ends lost 3 bases and 12 bases respectively, with 17 bases between them. DNA of the CDR3: TGTGCCAGCAGTTTTAATCCCAGGGCGAGACACACCTTC. The encoded protein is CASSFNPRARHTF.

The V gene is TRBV29-1, the J gene TRBJ1-2; 8 bases are a match to TRBD1. J was trimmed by 5 bases and V by 4 bases; bases with no gene match: 9. Per the germline V gene, CDR1 is SQVTM and CDR2 is ANQGSEA. This CDR3 comprises 14 residues. CDR3 nucleotides: TGCAGCGTTGCAGCAGGGGGCGCGTGGTATGGCTACACCTTC. It translates to CSVAAGGAWYGYTF.

This chain links TRBV10-1 with TRBJ2-2; D perhaps matches TRBD2 (6 bases). The ends were cut back, 6 bases at V and 4 bases at J, with 9 bases in the middle. The CDR3 has 13 residues. From germline, CDR1 is WNHNN and CDR2 SYGVQD (reference sequence). Written as DNA, the CDR3 is TGCGCCAGCAGACTCGGGGGCACCGGGGAGCTGTTTTTT. This codes for CASRLGGTGELFF.